This TCR beta chain was found in a study of PD-1 blockade in classical Hodgkin lymphoma (dated by TCRdb to about 2020). Study-wide context: Nivolumab dosing was 3 mg/kg intravenously every 2 weeks, continuing until either disease progression or unacceptable toxicity. The study used TCR beta sequencing and CyTOF to define a peripheral blood immune signature of response to PD-1 blockade in classical Hodgkin lymphoma. What the authors observed across the whole study: A significant rise by C4D1 was seen in CD4+ but not CD8+ TCR diversity (p=0.0027 vs p=0.16), with the rise being most apparent in complete responders (p=0.02). Trial patients achieving complete response had baseline diversity similar to newly diagnosed patients, whereas partial responders and progressors had significantly lower diversity. Baseline TCR diversity was reported as lower in newly diagnosed patients than in healthy donors, and lower still in relapsed/refractory patients. Diversity was lower in patients who began nivolumab less than 1 year after ASCT, so these patients were left out of later analyses to avoid confounding by immune reconstitution. The study was limited to a single clinical trial cohort, and causes of repertoire differences, possibly disease activity or prior therapy, remained undefined.

CDR1 MNHEY and CDR2 SVGAGI are derived from the germline V gene. V gives up 6 bases and J gives up 0 bases, and the segment between their germline ends measures 14 bases. The CDR3 measures 15 amino acids from cysteine to phenylalanine. The CDR3 DNA has 45 bases and is translated from base 1. The time point label, as the study defines it: cycle 4 day 1 (C4D1), after five to seven weeks of nivolumab. Every trial patient had relapsed after autologous stem cell transplantation, and cohorts A, B and C differed in prior brentuximab vedotin exposure. A total of under 70 patients with relapsed/refractory classical Hodgkin lymphoma made up the trial cohort, and each patient's best overall response was complete response, partial response or progressive disease. Trial patients were treated with single-agent nivolumab in the multi-cohort phase II CheckMate 205 trial. An independent review committee assessed best overall response using the 2007 International Working Group response criteria. Trial PBMCs were collected immediately before nivolumab initiation (C1D1) and during therapy at cycle 2 day 1 and cycle 4 day 1. Peripheral blood was collected in 8 mL Vacutainer Cell Preparation Tubes, from which PBMCs were isolated by centrifugation and then cryopreserved.

As for this clone: This clone's antigen is unknown. Base-call qualities are not available, and no considerably larger clone is one nucleotide away.

Genomic DNA was isolated using the Qiagen DNeasy kit from unsorted PBMCs as well as from negatively selected CD4+ and CD8+ fractions. TCR beta CDR3 regions were amplified by immunoSEQ multiplex PCR using primers annealing to V and J segments. A synthetic immune receptor repertoire was used to minimize amplification bias, and any residual bias was removed computationally once sequencing was done. Concerning the study's data processing: Custom Python scripts were used to quantify repertoire diversity as the Shannon entropy index. The unsorted, CD4+ and CD8+ repertoires were each analyzed separately, with the exception of combined analyses, where CD4+ and CD8+ sequences were merged in silico. A clone counted as expanded when the clone's frequency after treatment rose at least 2-fold relative to C1D1, and clones undetected at baseline were given a pseudocount of 0.5. Clones with 0 or 1 copy at C1D1 were defined as singleton clones, while clones with 2 or more copies were defined as non-singleton clones. Clones expanded in unsorted samples were assigned a CD4+, CD8+ or unknown annotation through matching of protein sequences in sorted samples from the same patient. Wilcoxon tests on paired samples were used to test changes in diversity from C1D1 to C4D1. In TCRdb, the immuneACCESS table is reduced to in-frame sequences with V and J assigned. These tables do not hold every clone; where another copy was compared, an unresolved V gene accounts for under half, and the others remain unexplained. The V and J calls and clone size come from that table; D and trimming were worked out from the DNA. The sample table shows over 75,000 clones, and about nine tenths are seen once. Approximately 2.9% of the sample is held by the ten biggest clonotypes.

The TCR sequence derives from a human donor with classical Hodgkin lymphoma. The sequenced sample was peripheral blood mononuclear cells (PBMCs), obtained before the fourth cycle of nivolumab. The chain is assembled from TRBV6-5 and TRBJ1-1; the D gene is perhaps TRBD1, from 5 matching bases. The DNA sequence follows: TGTGCCAGCAGACCGGACGGGGGGTTGAACACTGAAGCTTTCTTT. The resulting protein is CASRPDGGLNTEAFF.